This T cell receptor beta chain is drawn from a study of PD-L1 blockade in urothelial cancer. On the study more broadly: A median approximately 140,000 T cells were found in blood samples.

The repertoire was sequenced with immunoSEQ multiplex PCR; TCRdb's copy has only in-frame clones and lacks some. The sample gives tens of thousands of clones, approximately 83% of which show up once; roughly 10% is in the top ten. This CDR3 is 15 amino acids long. The V segment lost 2 bases and the J segment 12 bases; nucleotides outside the gene matches: 5. Germline V lookup: CDR1 MDHEN, CDR2 SYDVKM. A single count supports this clone. As to time point: peripheral blood 6 weeks after treatment start. Sequenced here: PBMCs, sampled around atezolizumab (anti-PD-L1) treatment. The V gene is TRBV28, the J gene TRBJ2-1; 15 nucleotides align to TRBD2. The source of this sequence is a man between 60 and 75 years old with urothelial cancer. DNA of the CDR3: TGTGCCAGCAGTTTACGGACTAGCGGGGGGGCGGGGCAGTTCTTC. Protein product: CASSLRTSGGAGQFF.